This T cell receptor (beta chain) derives from a study of vaccination effects on CD4 cells after COVID-19. Overall study context: Sampling occurred a median 72 days post second dose, range 14 to 241.

The study, taken as a whole, reports: Late post-vaccination, clones induced by infection and those induced by vaccine underwent marked clonal contraction.

Libraries were prepared by immunoSEQ multiplex PCR; TCRdb keeps only in-frame clonotypes and omits some of them. The data contain 50,000 to 60,000 clones, around 73% of them singletons. Following 10 days of culture, CD4+ T cells were isolated. The participants, recipients of two vaccine doses, got either BNT162b2 or mRNA-1273. Prior SARS-CoV-2 infection was absent in the vaccine recipients, as shown by negative nucleocapsid antibodies. Replacing half the medium with IL-2 medium was done on days 3 and 7. A remark on this clone: Its target is not known.

V lost 5 bases and J lost 8, with 15 bases in between. This CDR3 comprises 14 residues. The germline CDR1 and CDR2 sequences are SNHLY and FYNNEI. The chain joins TRBV2 to TRBJ1-4, with a weak D call TRBD1 (6 bases). The source was CD4+ T cells from PBMCs cultured without peptide, collected after COVID-19 vaccination. The origin of this receptor is a human donor who received a COVID-19 vaccine. The CDR3 nucleotides are TGTGCCAGCAGTAGTTACAGGGAAAACGAAAAACTGTTTTTT. Translating gives CASSSYRENEKLFF.